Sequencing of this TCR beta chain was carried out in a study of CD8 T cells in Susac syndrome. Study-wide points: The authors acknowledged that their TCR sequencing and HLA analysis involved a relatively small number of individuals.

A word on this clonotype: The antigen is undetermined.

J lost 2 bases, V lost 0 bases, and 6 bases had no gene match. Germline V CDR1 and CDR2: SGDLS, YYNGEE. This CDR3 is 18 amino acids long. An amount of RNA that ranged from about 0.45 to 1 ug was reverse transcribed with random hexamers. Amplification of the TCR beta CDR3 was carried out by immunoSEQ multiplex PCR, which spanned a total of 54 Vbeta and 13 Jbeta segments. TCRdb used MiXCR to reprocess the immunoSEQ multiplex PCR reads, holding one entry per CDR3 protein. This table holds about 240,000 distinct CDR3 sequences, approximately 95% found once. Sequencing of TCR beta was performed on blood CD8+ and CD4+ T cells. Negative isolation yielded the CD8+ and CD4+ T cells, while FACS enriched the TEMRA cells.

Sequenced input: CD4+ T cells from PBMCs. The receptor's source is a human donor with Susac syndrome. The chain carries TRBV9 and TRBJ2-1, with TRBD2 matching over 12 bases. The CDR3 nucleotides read TGTGCCAGCAGCGTAGGCCTAGCGGGAGGGCCGACCTACAATGAGCAGTTCTTC. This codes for CASSVGLAGGPTYNEQFF. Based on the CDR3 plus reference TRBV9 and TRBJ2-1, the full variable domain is DSGVTQTPKHLITATGQRVTLRCSPRSGDLSVYWYQQSLDQGLQFLIQYYNGEERAKGNILERFSAQQFPDLHSELNLSSLELGDSALYFCASSVGLAGGPTYNEQFFGPGTRLTVL.